A selection of T cell receptor beta chains follows, all from one sample in a study of cytomegalovirus exposure and HLA in healthy donors. Assay: immunoSEQ multiplex PCR; the TCRdb copy retains only in-frame clones and omits some. The sample lists 250,000 to 300,000 clones, 90% occurring once. The sequencing input was PBMCs. Source of these receptors: a woman between 18 and 29 years old in good health and CMV-seronegative. Both conserved end residues are part of each CDR3. The D gene is left open where the match is weak. For some rows the clone size is stated as once, few or many, or as a class when expanded; others skip it.

clone_size	v_call	j_call	d_call	cdr3_nt	cdr3_aa
NA	TRBV6-5	TRBJ1-6	NA	TGTGCCAGCAGTTCACCACAGAATAATTCACCCCTCCACTTT	CASSSPQNNSPLHF
NA	TRBV27	TRBJ1-6	NA	TGTGCCAGCAGGCCGGGACTGAGGTTCGGAAGGTCCTATAATTCACCCCTCCACTTT	CASRPGLRFGRSYNSPLHF
NA	TRBV19	TRBJ2-3	NA	TGTGCCAGTAGTATAGCCCCCCGGGGTCTAGTCGCAGATACGCAGTATTTT	CASSIAPRGLVADTQYF
NA	TRBV4-3	TRBJ2-7	TRBD1	TGCGCCAGCAGCCAAGATCGCGGGGACAGGAGCTCCTACGAGCAGTACTTC	CASSQDRGDRSSYEQYF
NA	TRBV4-2	TRBJ2-1	TRBD2	TGTGCCAGCAGCCAACCTTCTGGGACTAGCGGGGTGGTGGATGAGCAGTTCTTC	CASSQPSGTSGVVDEQFF
NA	TRBV28	TRBJ1-3	TRBD1	TGTGCCAGCAGTATTCCACAGGGGGCGGCTGGAAACACCATATATTTT	CASSIPQGAAGNTIYF
NA	TRBV9	TRBJ1-2	TRBD1	TGTGCCAGCAGCTCGGGGACAGGGGGCTCTGGCTACACCTTC	CASSSGTGGSGYTF
NA	TRBV10-1	TRBJ1-1	TRBD1	TGCGCCAGCAGTGACGGGGACAGGCTGAACACTGAAGCTTTCTTT	CASSDGDRLNTEAFF
NA	TRBV11-3	TRBJ2-3	TRBD2	TGTGCCAGCAGCATAGACGGGACTACCACAGATACGCAGTATTTT	CASSIDGTTTDTQYF
NA	TRBV25-1	TRBJ2-7	TRBD1	TGTGCCAGCAGTCCCAGGGGGAACTACGAGCAGTACTTC	CASSPRGNYEQYF
NA	TRBV27	TRBJ2-7	TRBD1	TGTGCCAGCAGTATCGGACAGGGGGCGTACGAGCAGTACTTC	CASSIGQGAYEQYF
NA	TRBV15	TRBJ1-2	NA	TGTGCCACCAGCAGAGATCTCGGACACAGTACAGGCTACACCTTC	CATSRDLGHSTGYTF
few	TRBV7-9	TRBJ1-6	TRBD1	TGTGCCAGCAGCACAAACTACAGGGGTGGTTATTCACCCCTCCACTTT	CASSTNYRGGYSPLHF
NA	TRBV27	TRBJ1-2	NA	TGTGCCAGCAGTTTGGAGGGGAACTATGGCTACACCTTC	CASSLEGNYGYTF
NA	TRBV4-3	TRBJ1-4	TRBD1	TGCGCCAGCAGCCAAGAAGGAAGGGACAGGGAAAAACTGTTTTTT	CASSQEGRDREKLFF